The 20 T cell receptor beta chains presented below share a single source sample, sequenced in a study of technical replicates of blood from several donors. Profiled with immunoSEQ multiplex PCR; TCRdb holds only in-frame clones, not every one. The table lists fewer than 12,000 clones, around 94% of them singletons. Sequenced: PBMCs. Every receptor here comes from a human donor in good health.

The V gene is TRBV28, the J gene TRBJ1-5, with a possible D match to TRBD1 (5 bases). CDR3 size: 14 residues. Trimming cost V 7 bases and J 1 base, with 11 bases left between them. CDR1 is MDHEN and CDR2 is SYDVKM in the germline V gene. CDR3 region: CASNQGGSNQPQHF. CDR3 nucleotide sequence: TGTGCCAGCAATCAGGGAGGGAGCAATCAGCCCCAGCATTTT. Full variable domain (missing parts from reference TRBV28 and TRBJ1-5): DVKVTQSSRYLVKRTGEKVFLECVQDMDHENMFWYRQDPGLGLRLIYFSYDVKMKEKGDIPEGYSVSREKKERFSLILESASTNQTSMYLCASNQGGSNQPQHFGDGTRLSIL.

The chain recombines TRBV7-7 with TRBJ2-5, with TRBD2 matching over 11 bases. This CDR3 spans 15 amino acids. V trimming: 5 bases; J trimming: 5 bases; junction bases outside the gene matches: 7. The V gene's germline CDR1 is SSHAT and CDR2 FNYEAQ (reference sequence). In DNA, the CDR3 is TGTGCCAGCAGCCCGGGACTAGCGGCGGGGGAGACCCAGTACTTC. Protein sequence: CASSPGLAAGETQYF.

V gene TRBV18 combines with J gene TRBJ2-5; 9 bases are shared with TRBD1. CDR1 is KGHSH and CDR2 is LQKENI in the germline V gene. With V trimmed by 3 bases and J by 10 bases, 18 bases remained unmatched. The CDR3 is 17 amino acids. CDR3 nucleotide sequence: TGTGCCAGCTCACCTGGGAACCGGGACAGGGAATATTTAGTCCAGTACTTC. Amino acid sequence: CASSPGNRDREYLVQYF.

This chain joins TRBV7-8 and TRBJ1-5; no firm D call. V was trimmed by 4 bases and J by 0 bases, leaving 7 bases between them. The CDR3 runs to 14 residues. CDR1 and CDR2 from the germline V gene are SGHVS and FQNEAQ. The CDR3 DNA reads TGTGCCAGCAGCTCAGATGATAGCAATCAGCCCCAGCATTTT. This translates into CASSSDDSNQPQHF.

This chain connects TRBV5-1 to TRBJ2-1; perhaps TRBD2 as D (5 bases). V was trimmed by 4 bases and J by 7 bases, leaving 9 bases between them. CDR3 length: 12 residues. Germline CDR1 and CDR2: SGHRS and YFSETQ. CDR3 residues: CASSTTRNEQFF. CDR3 bases: TGCGCCAGCAGCACAACTAGGAATGAGCAGTTCTTC.

The chain couples TRBV5-1 to TRBJ2-5; 7 nucleotides align to TRBD1. The trim removed 4 bases at V and 4 bases at J, leaving 7 bases unmatched. Germline V gene sequence: CDR1 SGHRS, CDR2 YFSETQ. The CDR3 loop spans 14 amino acids. The CDR3 region is CASSQRQGGETQYF. DNA for the CDR3: TGCGCCAGCAGCCAAAGACAGGGTGGAGAGACCCAGTACTTC. The whole variable domain, filled in from reference TRBV5-1 and TRBJ2-5, reads KAGVTQTPRYLIKTRGQQVTLSCSPISGHRSVSWYQQTPGQGLQFLFEYFSETQRNKGNFPGRFSGRQFSNSRSEMNVSTLELGDSALYLCASSQRQGGETQYFGPGTRLLVL.

The chain employs TRBV2 and TRBJ1-2; 8 bases line up with TRBD1. The J segment lost 3 bases and the V segment lost 5 bases, leaving 5 bases of the junction unmatched. The CDR3 is made up of 14 amino acids. Germline CDR1 and CDR2: SNHLY and FYNNEI. The CDR3 sequence: CASSSQGADYGYTF. CDR3 nucleotide sequence: TGTGCCAGCAGTTCTCAGGGGGCGGACTATGGCTACACCTTC.

CDR3 region: CASSIVGAPNGYTF. The CDR3 region has the DNA TGTGCCAGTAGTATCGTAGGGGCGCCGAATGGCTACACCTTC. The chain employs TRBV19 and TRBJ1-2; perhaps TRBD1 as D (5 bases). Germline CDR1 is LNHDA and CDR2 is SQIVND (reference sequence). CDR3 size: 14 residues. V was trimmed by 3 bases and J by 6 bases, leaving 14 bases between them.

The gene calls are TRBV29-1 and TRBJ2-3; D gene ambiguous. Trimming removed 1 base at V and 12 bases at J, with 8 bases between. CDR3 size: 10 residues. From germline, CDR1 is SQVTM and CDR2 ANQGSEA. The CDR3 region is CSVEAQAQYF. Here the CDR3 DNA reads TGCAGCGTTGAAGCCCAGGCCCAGTATTTT.

The V and J genes are TRBV7-6 and TRBJ1-1; weak D call: TRBD1 (5 bases). The CDR3 is made up of 12 amino acids. The germline CDR1 and CDR2 sequences are SGHVS and FNYEAQ. V gave up 0 bases and J gave up 10 bases, with 9 bases separating them. The CDR3 protein is CASSLAGGLAFF. In DNA, the CDR3 is TGTGCCAGCAGCTTAGCCGGGGGTTTAGCTTTCTTT.

The chain is built from TRBV5-1 and TRBJ1-4, with D perhaps TRBD1 (5 bases). Germline V lookup: CDR1 SGHRS, CDR2 YFSETQ. The CDR3 covers 15 residues. Trimming removed 0 bases at V and 2 bases at J, with 8 bases between. CDR3 nucleotide sequence: TGCGCCAGCAGCTTGGATCGGGGGACTAATGAAAAACTGTTTTTT. It encodes CASSLDRGTNEKLFF.

This rearrangement joins TRBV6-5 to TRBJ2-3; TRBD1 agrees at 8 bases. Germline CDR1 reads MNHEY; CDR2 reads SVGAGI. This CDR3 is built from 14 residues. V shed 6 bases, J shed 8 bases, and the junction held 10 bases outside the gene matches. The CDR3, as DNA: TGTGCCAGCAGAGGGACAGGCCTCGAAGGTACGCAGTATTTT. This encodes CASRGTGLEGTQYF.

The chain's CDR3 is CASSLDEDRDGNEQFF. CDR3 nucleotides: TGTGCCAGCAGCTTAGACGAAGACAGGGATGGGAATGAGCAGTTCTTC. V gene TRBV11-2 combines with J gene TRBJ2-1, with 7 nucleotides matching TRBD1. J gave up 7 bases and V 0 bases, and 9 bases lay outside the gene matches. The germline V gene encodes CDR1 SGHAT and CDR2 FQNNGV. This CDR3 is built from 16 residues. Full variable domain (missing parts from reference TRBV11-2 and TRBJ2-1): EAGVAQSPRYKIIEKRQSVAFWCNPISGHATLYWYQQILGQGPKLLIQFQNNGVVDDSQLPKDRFSAERLKGVDSTLKIQPAKLEDSAVYLCASSLDEDRDGNEQFFGPGTRLTVL.

The CDR3 protein is CASSLDFSYEQYF. DNA for the CDR3: TGTGCCAGCAGCTTAGATTTCAGCTACGAGCAGTACTTC. This chain connects TRBV11-2 to TRBJ2-7, with D unclear. V dropped 0 bases and J dropped 3 bases, with 6 bases sitting between them. The CDR3 consists of 13 residues. In germline, CDR1 is SGHAT, CDR2 FQNNGV.

The V gene is TRBV6-1, the J gene TRBJ2-1; a possible D gene is TRBD2 (6 bases). CDR3 size: 15 residues. Germline values: CDR1 MNHNS, CDR2 SASEGT. V was cut by 2 bases and J by 0 bases, with 8 bases left in between. The CDR3: CASSEYGGSYNEQFF. CDR3 DNA sequence: TGTGCCAGCAGTGAATACGGGGGCTCCTACAATGAGCAGTTCTTC.

The genes are TRBV28 and TRBJ2-7; 8 positions agree with TRBD2. CDR3 length: 16 residues. The trim removed 4 bases at V and 3 bases at J, leaving 11 bases unmatched. Germline V gene sequence: CDR1 MDHEN, CDR2 SYDVKM. CDR3 residues: CASSSGGFGGHYEQYF. The CDR3 nucleotides are TGTGCCAGCAGTTCGGGGGGGTTTGGGGGTCACTACGAGCAGTACTTC.

The chain carries TRBV18 and TRBJ1-2, with TRBD1 matching 8 bases. The CDR3 contains 13 residues. From germline, CDR1 is KGHSH and CDR2 LQKENI. The junction had 4 bases not matched to a gene; V was cut back by 3 bases and J by 7 bases. The CDR3 protein is CASSPAGQAGYTF. CDR3 coding DNA: TGTGCCAGCTCACCGGCGGGACAGGCTGGCTACACCTTC.

J is TRBJ1-2 and V is TRBV6-1, with 8 nucleotides matching TRBD1. The germline V gene has CDR1 MNHNS and CDR2 SASEGT. Germline trimming cut 6 bases from V and 4 bases from J; bases unmatched to any gene: 4. The CDR3 covers 13 residues. The CDR3 DNA reads as TGTGCCAGCAGGGCCGGGACAGGCTATGGCTACACCTTC. Its protein product is CASRAGTGYGYTF.

The chain carries TRBV7-8 and TRBJ2-3, with D possibly being TRBD1 (5 bases). CDR1 is SGHVS, CDR2 FQNEAQ, per germline. The ends were cut back, 0 bases at V and 4 bases at J, with 11 bases in the middle. This CDR3 has 15 amino acids. The CDR3 bases are TGTGCCAGCAGCTTAGCAGGACACCTCGCAGATACGCAGTATTTT. This encodes CASSLAGHLADTQYF.

This clone is a singleton in its sample. The rearrangement uses TRBV6-1 and TRBJ2-5; possibly TRBD2 for D (6 bases). The better agreement between TRBJ2-7 and the DNA end casts doubt on the J call. CDR3 length equals 15 residues. Per the germline V gene, CDR1 is MNHNS and CDR2 is SASEGT. The CDR3 reads CASSEDHGGWDEQYF. Written as DNA, the CDR3 is TGTGCCAGCAGTGAAGACCACGGAGGGTGGGACGAGCAGTACTTC.